This T cell receptor beta chain was observed in a study of blood T cell repertoires in COVID-19 (dated by TCRdb to 2018 to 2020). In terms of the full investigation: Collaborator samples came from the United States, Italy and Spain and covered acute and convalescent phases of COVID-19. The prospective study material was composed of cDNA or gDNA derived from T cells, B-cell-depleted T cells, or PBMCs. The dataset comprised deeply sampled blood TCRbeta repertoires from subjects exposed to, actively infected with, or recovered from COVID-19. The repertoires were released in a freely available public database intended as a resource for research on the immune response to SARS-CoV-2. Samples were obtained from the ongoing ImmuneRACE study (first 160 participants) and from roughly 1,300 subjects provided by 6 global collaborators. Sample metadata almost always included a de-identified subject ID, COVID-19 status, age in years and sex. HLA class I and class II types, where available, came from metadata supplied by the sample provider rather than from assay-based typing. What the study reported, not specific to this receptor: Clinical and demographic metadata were provided uncurated, with the amount varying by source and participant.

The immunoSEQ Assay, a bias-controlled multiplex PCR, was used to amplify TCRbeta CDR3 regions from genomic DNA. Regarding the original processing steps: Nucleated cell counts per sample were estimated from amplification of reference gene primers within the assay. Sequence reads were collapsed and filtered to measure the absolute abundance of every unique TCRbeta CDR3 rearrangement. Productive Simpson clonality was computed per sample as the square root of Simpson's diversity index over productive rearrangements. The table comes from immuneACCESS by way of TCRdb, which keeps in-frame sequences with V and J called. Part of the clones is missing from these tables; in studies checked, under half for an unresolved V gene and the rest for unknown reasons. D and trimming come from the DNA, and the V and J calls and clone size come from that table. Across this sample there are about 73,000 clones, with 75% to 90% seen only once. The ten largest clones take up about 2.5% of the sample.

Remarks on this clone: What antigen it recognizes has not been identified. Within one base of it there is no much larger clone, and no base qualities were kept.

Whole blood was collected in K2EDTA tubes by collaborating institutions according to the institutions' own protocols. For TCRbeta analysis, collaborator samples were shipped as frozen whole blood, as isolated PBMCs, or as DNA extracted from either sample type. Cut back by 3 bases and 1 base, the V and J ends lie 12 bases apart. CDR1 and CDR2 were assigned from the germline V gene as MNHNS and SASEGT. The CDR3 spans 15 residues, from the cysteine through the phenylalanine. The kept DNA is CDR3 alone, 45 bases in frame from the first base. The sample taken for sequencing was peripheral blood. The rearrangement joined TRBV6-1 to TRBJ1-1; the D gene is not confidently resolved. The source is a man aged 80 or over with active or convalescent COVID-19. The nucleotide sequence reads as follows: TGTGCCAGCAGTGAGAGACGGCAGGCGAACACTGAAGCTTTCTTT. This yields the protein CASSERRQANTEAFF.